This is a list of T cell receptor beta chains from one sample in a study of radiotherapy plus CTLA-4 blockade in lung cancer. Repertoires were generated with immunoSEQ multiplex PCR, while TCRdb's copy carries only in-frame clones and drops some. The profile shows tens of thousands of clones, more than 65% of them singletons. The sequencing used peripheral blood, collected from a patient treated with radiotherapy plus ipilimumab. The receptors were sampled from a human donor with non-small cell lung cancer who had stable disease on radiotherapy plus ipilimumab. CDR3s include the opening cysteine and the closing phenylalanine or tryptophan.

v_call cdr3_aa
TRBV14 CASSQDRVGSQYF
TRBV11-3 CASSLSGHSYEQYF
TRBV5-8 CASSLWQGSTDTQYF
TRBV4-3 CASSQQGQTYEQYF
TRBV27 CASSLWGRPYEQYF
TRBV19 CASSFDTVQEQYF
TRBV6-1 CASRGATASGNTIYF
TRBV4-1 CASSRTGRGNTEAFF
TRBV9 CASGTGASGNTIYF
TRBV5-1 CASSLGAEMNTEAFF
TRBV7-9 CASSLGGGPNEQFF
TRBV7-6 CASRPSGAGELFF
TRBV2 CASSEEHLETQYF
TRBV13 CASSTTDRGRGTEAFF
TRBV9 CASSEAGAVDYEQYF
TRBV5-6 CASSFPGETNEKLFF
TRBV5-6 CASSRPGQGRDEQFF
TRBV9 CASSAARLESGYTF
TRBV29-1 CSVDGGTDTQYF
TRBV6-1 CASSLRREGTEAFF
TRBV6-5 CASSYDGTSVSPLHF
TRBV6-1 CASSSQTGGDTQYF
TRBV7-9 CASSRSGGSDTQYF
TRBV5-4 CASSLRDRGGHGYTF
TRBV10-1 CASSVAKTSYEQYF
TRBV2 CASSGNGGTGVTPLHF
TRBV7-3 CASSPNRDRGRSGYTF
TRBV4-2 CASSQVLLAGRLGETQYF
TRBV30 CASGNRGLNSPLHF
TRBV6-4 CASSAGYLEVGYTF
TRBV6-5 CASRHTPERNTEAFF
TRBV10-3 CATTWGGNQPQHF
TRBV5-1 CASSLPTQGAWSYEQYF
TRBV7-2 CASSSSGQHDLPGNTIYF
TRBV30 CAWDRGKNTEAFF
TRBV7-9 CASSRTTGEPKEQYF
TRBV29-1 CSVAQGSEKLFF
TRBV5-5 CASSSTVNGQPQHF
TRBV5-1 CASSGGQASSYEQYF
TRBV10-1 CASSATGSTYEQYF
TRBV5-1 CASSFPSDGELFF
TRBV5-5 CASSLRTGFAYEQYF
TRBV6-5 CASRGLSGGLKGYTF
TRBV9 CASSESVGGGADTQYF
TRBV2 CASSVSSYGYTF
TRBV5-1 CASSPRAGGNTEAFF
TRBV9 CASSAGTLGTDTQYF
TRBV5-1 CASSPSGWETQYF
TRBV6-5 CASGPLALTEQYF
TRBV2 CASSQRTGVGTEAFF